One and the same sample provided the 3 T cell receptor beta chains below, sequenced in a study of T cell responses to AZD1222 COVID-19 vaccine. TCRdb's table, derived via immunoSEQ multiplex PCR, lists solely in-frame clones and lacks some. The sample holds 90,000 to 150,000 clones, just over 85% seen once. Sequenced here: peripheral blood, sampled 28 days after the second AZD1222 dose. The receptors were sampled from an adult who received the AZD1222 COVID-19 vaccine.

The CDR3 loop is CASSLSVDTEAFF. The CDR3 nucleotides are TGTGCCAGCAGCTTGTCAGTGGACACTGAAGCTTTCTTT. The chain joins TRBV7-3 to TRBJ1-1; D remains ambiguous. Trimming took off 3 bases at V and 3 bases at J, with 8 bases between the two ends. Germline V gene sequence: CDR1 SGHTA, CDR2 FQGTGA. There are 13 residues in the CDR3. The variable domain in full, completed from reference TRBV7-3 and TRBJ1-1, reads GAGVSQTPSNKVTEKGKYVELRCDPISGHTALYWYRQSLGQGPEFLIYFQGTGAADDSGLPNDRFFAVRPEGSVSTLKIQRTERGDSAVYLCASSLSVDTEAFFGQGTRLTVV.

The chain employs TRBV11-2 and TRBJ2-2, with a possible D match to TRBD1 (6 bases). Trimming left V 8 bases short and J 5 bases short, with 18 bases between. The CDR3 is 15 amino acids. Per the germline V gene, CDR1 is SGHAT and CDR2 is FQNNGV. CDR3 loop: CASSRRQASTGELFF. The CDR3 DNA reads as TGTGCCAGCTCCCGACGACAGGCTAGTACCGGGGAGCTGTTTTTT.

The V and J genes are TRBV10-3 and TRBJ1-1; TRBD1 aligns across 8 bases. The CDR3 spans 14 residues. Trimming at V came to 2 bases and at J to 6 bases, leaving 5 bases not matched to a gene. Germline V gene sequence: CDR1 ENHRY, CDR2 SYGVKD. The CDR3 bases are TGTGCCATCAGTGAGAACTGGACAGGGTCTGAAGCTTTCTTT. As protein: CAISENWTGSEAFF.